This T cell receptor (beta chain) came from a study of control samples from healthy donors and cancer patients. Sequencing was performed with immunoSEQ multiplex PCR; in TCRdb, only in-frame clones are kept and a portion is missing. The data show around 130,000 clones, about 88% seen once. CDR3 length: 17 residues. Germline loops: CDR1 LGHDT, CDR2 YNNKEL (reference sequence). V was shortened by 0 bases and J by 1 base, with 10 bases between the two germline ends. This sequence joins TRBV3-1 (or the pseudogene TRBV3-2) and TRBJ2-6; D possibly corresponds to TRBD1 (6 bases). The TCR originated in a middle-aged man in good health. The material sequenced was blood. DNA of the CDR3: TGTGCCAGCAGCCAAGAGGGGACAACTTCTGGGGCCAACGTCCTGACTTTC. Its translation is CASSQEGTTSGANVLTF.